A single T cell receptor (beta chain) is shown here with its context. TCRdb's table, derived via immunoSEQ multiplex PCR, lists solely in-frame clones and lacks some. The table lists approximately 84,000 clones, approximately 94% of them singletons. The germline V gene has CDR1 MNHEY and CDR2 SVGAGI. The CDR3 loop spans 14 amino acids. Trimming left V 2 bases short and J 0 bases short, with 5 bases between. These data originate in a study of OX40 agonist ivuxolimab in advanced cancers. About the research overall: At doses from 0.01 to 10 mg/kg, patients were given intravenous ivuxolimab every 2 weeks. Patients with prior anti-PD-1, anti-PD-L1 or anti-CTLA-4 therapy were eligible; approximately 40% had some.

The input for sequencing was CD4+ or CD8+ T cells sorted from blood, taken in a trial of the OX40 agonist ivuxolimab. The chain uses TRBV6-5 and TRBJ2-1, with a tentative D call TRBD1 (5 bases). The TCR comes from an adult with an advanced solid tumor such as melanoma, head and neck, liver or kidney cancer. CDR3 sequence reads: CASSYDSSYNEQFF. CDR3 in DNA: TGTGCCAGCAGTTACGACAGCTCCTACAATGAGCAGTTCTTC.